This TCR beta chain was captured by sequencing in a study of cytomegalovirus exposure and HLA in healthy donors. PCR amplification relied on 60 Vbeta primers (plus 13 Jbeta primers). Clones were sequenced by immunoSEQ multiplex PCR, and TCRdb holds only the in-frame ones, with some missing. The data hold about 100,000 clones, with approximately 76% observed a single time. V lost 8 bases to trimming and J lost 4 bases, with 12 bases between them. From germline, CDR1 is MNHEY and CDR2 SVGAGI. This CDR3 region has 13 residues. This receptor was obtained from a man aged 18 to 30 in good health and CMV-seronegative. Sequenced: PBMCs. This rearrangement joins TRBV6-5 to TRBJ2-1; a weak D match, TRBD2 (5 bases). The CDR3 sequence is CASAVGEYNEQFF. The DNA for the CDR3 is TGTGCCAGCGCGGTCGGGGAATACAATGAGCAGTTCTTC.